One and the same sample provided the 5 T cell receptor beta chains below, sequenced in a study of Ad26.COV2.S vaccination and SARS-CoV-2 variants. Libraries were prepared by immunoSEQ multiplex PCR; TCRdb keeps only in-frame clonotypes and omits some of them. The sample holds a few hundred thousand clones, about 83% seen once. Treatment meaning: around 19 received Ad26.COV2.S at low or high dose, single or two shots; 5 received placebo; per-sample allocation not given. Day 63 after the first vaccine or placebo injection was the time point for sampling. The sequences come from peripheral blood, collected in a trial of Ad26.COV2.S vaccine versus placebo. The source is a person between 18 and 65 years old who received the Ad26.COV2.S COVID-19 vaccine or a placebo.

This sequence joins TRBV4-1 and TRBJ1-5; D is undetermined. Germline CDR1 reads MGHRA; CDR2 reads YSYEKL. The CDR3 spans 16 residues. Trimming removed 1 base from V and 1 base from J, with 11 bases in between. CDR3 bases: TGCGCCAGCAGCCAAGTCGGCGCGGGGAGCAATCAGCCCCAGCATTTT. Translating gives CASSQVGAGSNQPQHF.

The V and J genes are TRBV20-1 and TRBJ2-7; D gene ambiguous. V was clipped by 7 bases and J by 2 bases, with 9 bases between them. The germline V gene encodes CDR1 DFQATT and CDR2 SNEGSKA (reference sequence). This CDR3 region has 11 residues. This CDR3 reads CSVDGPYEQYF. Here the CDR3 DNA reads TGCAGTGTTGACGGCCCCTACGAGCAGTACTTC.

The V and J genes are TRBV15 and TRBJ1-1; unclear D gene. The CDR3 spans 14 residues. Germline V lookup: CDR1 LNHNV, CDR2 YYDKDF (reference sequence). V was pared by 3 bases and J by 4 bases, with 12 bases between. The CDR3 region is CATSSSWGGTEAFF. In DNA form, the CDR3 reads TGTGCCACCAGCAGTTCTTGGGGAGGCACTGAAGCTTTCTTT.

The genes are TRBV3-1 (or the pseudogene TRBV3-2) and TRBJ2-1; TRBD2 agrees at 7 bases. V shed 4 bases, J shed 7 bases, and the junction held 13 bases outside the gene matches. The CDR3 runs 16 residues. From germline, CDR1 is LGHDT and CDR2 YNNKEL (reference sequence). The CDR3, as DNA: TGTGCCAGCAGCCCCGATACGAGCGGGACCACAAATGAGCAGTTCTTC. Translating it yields CASSPDTSGTTNEQFF.

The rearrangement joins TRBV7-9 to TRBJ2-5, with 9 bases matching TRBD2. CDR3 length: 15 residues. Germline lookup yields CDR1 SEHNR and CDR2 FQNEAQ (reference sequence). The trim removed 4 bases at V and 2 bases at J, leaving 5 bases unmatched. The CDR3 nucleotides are TGTGCCAGCAGCTGGGGTAGCGGGGGTCAAGAGACCCAGTACTTC. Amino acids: CASSWGSGGQETQYF.